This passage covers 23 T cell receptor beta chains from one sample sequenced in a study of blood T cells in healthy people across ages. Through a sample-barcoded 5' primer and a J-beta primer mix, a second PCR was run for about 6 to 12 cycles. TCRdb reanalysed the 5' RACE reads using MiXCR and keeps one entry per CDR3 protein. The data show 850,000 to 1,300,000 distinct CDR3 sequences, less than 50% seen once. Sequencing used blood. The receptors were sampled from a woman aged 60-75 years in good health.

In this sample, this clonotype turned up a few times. The CDR3 reads CASSLTGTRGETQYF. The CDR3 bases are TGCGCCAGCAGCTTGACCGGGACTAGGGGAGAGACCCAGTACTTC. The genes are TRBV5-1 and TRBJ2-5; 8 bases line up with TRBD2. The germline gives CDR1 SGHRS, CDR2 YFSETQ. Unmatched junction bases numbered 6, after V lost 1 base and J lost 4 bases. The CDR3 has 15 residues.

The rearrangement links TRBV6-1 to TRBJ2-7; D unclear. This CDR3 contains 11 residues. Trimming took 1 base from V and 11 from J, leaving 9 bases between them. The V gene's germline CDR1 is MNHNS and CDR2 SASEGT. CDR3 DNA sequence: TGTGCCAGCAGTGAAGAGGAGAGAAAGTACTTC. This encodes CASSEEERKYF.

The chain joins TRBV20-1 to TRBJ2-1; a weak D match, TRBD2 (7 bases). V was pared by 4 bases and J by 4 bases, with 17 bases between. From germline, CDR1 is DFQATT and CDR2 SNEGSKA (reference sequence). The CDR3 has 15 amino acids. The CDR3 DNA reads TGCAGTGCTAAAAGCAGGGGCGGGGGATACAATGAGCAGTTCTTC. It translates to CSAKSRGGGYNEQFF.

CDR3 nucleotide sequence: TGTGCCAGCAGCGAAAGACTAGCGGGAGGTCGCGAGCAGTACTTC. Encoded protein: CASSERLAGGREQYF. The chain combines TRBV7-6 with TRBJ2-7; 13 bases fit TRBD2. Trimming removed 5 bases from V and 6 bases from J; junction bases left unmatched: 7. Germline V gene data show CDR1 as SGHVS and CDR2 as FNYEAQ. CDR3 length: 15 residues.

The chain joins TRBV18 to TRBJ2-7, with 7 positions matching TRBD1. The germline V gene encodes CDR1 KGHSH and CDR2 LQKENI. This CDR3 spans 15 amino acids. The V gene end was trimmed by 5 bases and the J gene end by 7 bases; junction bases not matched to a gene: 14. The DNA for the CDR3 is TGTGCCAGCTCATCCGCAGACAGGGCCCTTAAAGAGCAGTACTTC. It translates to CASSSADRALKEQYF.

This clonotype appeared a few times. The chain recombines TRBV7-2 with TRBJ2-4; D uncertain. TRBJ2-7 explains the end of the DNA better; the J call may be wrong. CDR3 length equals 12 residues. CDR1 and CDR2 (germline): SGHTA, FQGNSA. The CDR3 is CASSFDFTEQYF. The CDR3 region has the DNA TGTGCCAGCAGCTTCGACTTCACCGAGCAGTACTTC.

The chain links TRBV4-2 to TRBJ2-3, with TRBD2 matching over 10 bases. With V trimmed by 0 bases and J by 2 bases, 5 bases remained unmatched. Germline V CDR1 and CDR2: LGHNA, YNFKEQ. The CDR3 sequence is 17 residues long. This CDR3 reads CASSQEGLAGDTDTQYF. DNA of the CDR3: TGTGCCAGCAGCCAAGAAGGGCTAGCGGGGGACACAGATACGCAGTATTTT.

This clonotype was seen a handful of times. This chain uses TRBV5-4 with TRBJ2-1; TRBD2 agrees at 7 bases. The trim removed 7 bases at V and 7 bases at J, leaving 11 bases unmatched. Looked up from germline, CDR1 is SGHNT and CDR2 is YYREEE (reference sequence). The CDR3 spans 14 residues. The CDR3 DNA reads TGTGCCAGCGGCCGGGAGGCCGTGGGAAATGAGCAGTTCTTC. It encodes CASGREAVGNEQFF. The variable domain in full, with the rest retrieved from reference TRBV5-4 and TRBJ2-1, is ETGVTQSPTHLIKTRGQQVTLRCSSQSGHNTVSWYQQALGQGPQFIFQYYREEENGRGNFPPRFSGLQFPNYSSELNVNALELDDSALYLCASGREAVGNEQFFGPGTRLTVL.

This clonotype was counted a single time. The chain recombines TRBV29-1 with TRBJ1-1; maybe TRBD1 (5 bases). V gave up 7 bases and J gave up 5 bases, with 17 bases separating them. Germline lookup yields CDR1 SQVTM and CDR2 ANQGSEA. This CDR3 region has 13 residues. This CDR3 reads CSAETGEGTEAFF. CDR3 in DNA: TGCAGCGCTGAGACCGGGGAGGGGACTGAAGCTTTCTTT.

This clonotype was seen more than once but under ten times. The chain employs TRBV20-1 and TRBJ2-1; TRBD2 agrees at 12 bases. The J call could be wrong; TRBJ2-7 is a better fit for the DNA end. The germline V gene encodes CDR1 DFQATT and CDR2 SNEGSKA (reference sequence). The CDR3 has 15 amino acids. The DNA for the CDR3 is TGCAGTGCTAGAGGGCTAGCGGGAGGGTACAATGAGCAGTACTTC. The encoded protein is CSARGLAGGYNEQYF.

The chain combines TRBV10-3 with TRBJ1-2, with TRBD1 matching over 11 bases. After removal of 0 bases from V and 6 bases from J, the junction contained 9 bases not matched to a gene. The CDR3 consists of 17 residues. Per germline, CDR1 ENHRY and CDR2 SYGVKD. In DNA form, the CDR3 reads TGTGCCATCAGTGAGTCGATCCCGGACAGGGGGCAGGATGGCTACACCTTC. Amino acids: CAISESIPDRGQDGYTF.

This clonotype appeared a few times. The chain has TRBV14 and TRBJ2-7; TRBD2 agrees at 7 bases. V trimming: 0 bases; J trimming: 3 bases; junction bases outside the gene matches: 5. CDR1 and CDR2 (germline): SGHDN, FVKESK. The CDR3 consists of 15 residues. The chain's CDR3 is CASSQEEGTNYEQYF. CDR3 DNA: TGTGCCAGCAGCCAAGAGGAGGGGACTAACTACGAGCAGTACTTC.

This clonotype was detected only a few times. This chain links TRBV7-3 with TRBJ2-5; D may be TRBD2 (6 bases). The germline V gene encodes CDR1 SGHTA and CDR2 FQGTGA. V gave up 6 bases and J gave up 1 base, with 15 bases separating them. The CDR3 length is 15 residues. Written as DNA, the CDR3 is TGTGCCAGCAGTTCAAGTGGGGGGATCCAAGAGACCCAGTACTTC. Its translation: CASSSSGGIQETQYF.

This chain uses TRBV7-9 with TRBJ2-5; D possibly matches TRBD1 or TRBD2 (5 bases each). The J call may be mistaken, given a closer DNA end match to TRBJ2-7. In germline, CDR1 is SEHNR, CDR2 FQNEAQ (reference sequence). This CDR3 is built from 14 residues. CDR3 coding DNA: TGTGCCAGCAGCTTAGATAGGGACGCGGACGAGCAGTACTTC. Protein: CASSLDRDADEQYF.

The CDR3 reads CASSSSPGQYF. The CDR3 nucleotides read TGTGCCAGCAGCTCCAGCCCTGGGCAGTACTTC. The rearrangement links TRBV11-2 to TRBJ2-7; no clear D gene. Germline V gene lookup returns CDR1 SGHAT and CDR2 FQNNGV. Trimming removed 4 bases from V and 9 bases from J, with 10 bases in between. The CDR3 sequence is 11 residues long.

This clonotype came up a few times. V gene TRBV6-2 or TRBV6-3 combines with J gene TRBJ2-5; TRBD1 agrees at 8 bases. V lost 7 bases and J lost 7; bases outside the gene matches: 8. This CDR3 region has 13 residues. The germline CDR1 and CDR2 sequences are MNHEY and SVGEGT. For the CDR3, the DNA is TGTGCCAGCAAGAACAGGGGGTCTGGGACCCAGTACTTC. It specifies CASKNRGSGTQYF.

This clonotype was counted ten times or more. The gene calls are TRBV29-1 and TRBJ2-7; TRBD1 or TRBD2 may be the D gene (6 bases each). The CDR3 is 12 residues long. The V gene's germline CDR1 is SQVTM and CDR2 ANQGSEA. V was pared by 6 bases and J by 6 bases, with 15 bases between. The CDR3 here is CSVLRGGREQYF. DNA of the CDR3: TGCAGCGTCCTAAGAGGGGGGCGCGAGCAGTACTTC.

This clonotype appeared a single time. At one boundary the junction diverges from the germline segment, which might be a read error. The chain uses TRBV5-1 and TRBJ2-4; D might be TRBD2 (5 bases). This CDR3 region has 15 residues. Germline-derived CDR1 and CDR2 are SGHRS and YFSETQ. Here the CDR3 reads CANSLAGVAKNIQYF. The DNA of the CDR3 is TGCGCCAACAGCTTGGCGGGTGTAGCCAAAAACATTCAGTACTTC.

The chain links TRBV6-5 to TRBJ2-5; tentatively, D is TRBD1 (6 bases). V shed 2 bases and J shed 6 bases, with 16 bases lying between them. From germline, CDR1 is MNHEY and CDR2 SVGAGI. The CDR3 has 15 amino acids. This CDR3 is CASSYSAVGAKTQYF. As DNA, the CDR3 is TGTGCCAGCAGTTACAGCGCGGTGGGGGCTAAGACCCAGTACTTC.

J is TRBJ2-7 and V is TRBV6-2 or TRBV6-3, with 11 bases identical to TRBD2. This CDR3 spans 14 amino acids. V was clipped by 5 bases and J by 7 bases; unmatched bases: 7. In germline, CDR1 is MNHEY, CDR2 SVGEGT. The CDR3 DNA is TGTGCCAGCAGTACGAGGACTAGCGGGCGGGAGCAGTACTTC. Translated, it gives CASSTRTSGREQYF.

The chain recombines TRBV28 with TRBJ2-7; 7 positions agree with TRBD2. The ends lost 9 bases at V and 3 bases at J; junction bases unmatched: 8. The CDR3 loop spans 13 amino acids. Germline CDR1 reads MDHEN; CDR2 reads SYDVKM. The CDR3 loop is CASSLADDYEQYF. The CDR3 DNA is TGTGCCAGTTCGCTAGCGGATGACTACGAGCAGTACTTC.

The CDR3 protein is CSANSGTRGAYEQYF. The CDR3 DNA is TGCAGTGCTAACTCCGGGACTAGAGGCGCCTACGAGCAGTACTTC. The chain uses TRBV20-1 and TRBJ2-7, with 8 bases aligning to TRBD2. Germline CDR1 and CDR2: DFQATT and SNEGSKA (reference sequence). Unmatched junction bases numbered 10, after V lost 4 bases and J lost 2 bases. CDR3 length: 15 residues.

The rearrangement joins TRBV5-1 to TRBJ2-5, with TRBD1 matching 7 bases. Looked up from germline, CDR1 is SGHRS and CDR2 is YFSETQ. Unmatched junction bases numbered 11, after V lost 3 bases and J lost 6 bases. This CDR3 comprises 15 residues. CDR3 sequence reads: CASSSVPGQSQTQYF. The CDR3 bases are TGCGCCAGCAGCTCGGTCCCGGGACAGAGTCAGACCCAGTACTTC.